Below are 19 T cell receptor beta chains sequenced from a single sample in a study of blood T cells in healthy people across ages. The second PCR ran about 6 to 12 cycles with a sample-barcoded 5' primer and J-beta primers. Each CDR3 protein gets one entry after TCRdb re-called the 5' RACE reads with MiXCR. The sample lists some 730,000 distinct CDR3 sequences; 22% were seen once. The sequenced material came from blood. The source is a man between 65 and 79 years old in good health.

The chain recombines TRBV30 with TRBJ2-3; D uncertain. The CDR3 contains 13 residues. From germline, CDR1 is GTSNPN and CDR2 SVGIG (reference sequence). Trimming removed 3 bases from V and 2 bases from J, with 9 bases in between. The CDR3, as DNA: TGTGCCTGGAGGCGATTAATCACAGATACGCAGTATTTT. This encodes CAWRRLITDTQYF.

On this clonotype itself: One end of the junction does not line up with germline, which may come from a read error. The gene calls are TRBV18 and TRBJ2-1, with 7 bases fitting TRBD2. CDR3 length equals 16 residues. Germline V gives CDR1 KGHSH, CDR2 LQKENI. CDR3 nucleotide sequence: TGTGCCAGCTCACCCTCTGGACTAGGATCCTACAATGAGCGGTTCTTC. The encoded protein is CASSPSGLGSYNERFF.

V is TRBV20-1 and J is TRBJ2-3; D unresolved. CDR1 DFQATT and CDR2 SNEGSKA come from the germline V gene (reference sequence). Deletions cut 6 bases from V and 5 bases from J, with 9 bases between. The CDR3 length is 11 residues. As DNA, the CDR3 is TGCAGTGCCGTTGGCGGAGATACGCAGTATTTT. It codes for CSAVGGDTQYF.

This clonotype has only a few counts. The junction differs from germline at one of its ends, possibly a read error. The rearrangement uses TRBV6-2 or TRBV6-3 and TRBJ2-5; unclear D gene. The CDR3 totals 15 residues. Germline loops: CDR1 MNHEY, CDR2 SVGEGT. Written as DNA, the CDR3 is TGTACCAGCAGTTACTCGGAAGTATGGTTCGGGACCCAGTACTTC. It codes for CTSSYSEVWFGTQYF.

CDR3 nucleotides: TGCAGTGCTAGCCGCAGGGCGGGGATGGGAGAGACCCAGTACTTC. Amino acids: CSASRRAGMGETQYF. The V gene is TRBV20-1, the J gene TRBJ2-5, with D possibly TRBD2 on 6 matching bases. The CDR3 consists of 15 residues. V dropped 3 bases and J dropped 4 bases, with 18 bases sitting between them. Germline V CDR1 and CDR2: DFQATT, SNEGSKA (reference sequence).

The CDR3 bases are TGTGCCAGCAGGGCCTTTGCAACTAATGAAAAACTGTTTTTT. This sequence encodes CASRAFATNEKLFF. V and J are TRBV7-9 and TRBJ1-4; D is ambiguous. The CDR3 length is 14 residues. V was clipped by 6 bases and J by 0 bases, with 8 bases between them. CDR1 and CDR2 from the germline V gene are SEHNR and FQNEAQ (reference sequence).

The table lists this clonotype with a few counts. The rearrangement joins TRBV6-4 to TRBJ2-3, with 8 bases lining up with TRBD1. CDR1 and CDR2 (germline): MRHNA, SNTAGT. This CDR3 comprises 15 residues. V trimming: 0 bases; J trimming: 7 bases; junction bases outside the gene matches: 6. In DNA, the CDR3 is TGTGCCAGCAGTGACTCGGGACAGGTCAAAAATACGCAGTATTTT. Amino acid sequence: CASSDSGQVKNTQYF.

This chain links TRBV5-1 with TRBJ2-6; TRBD1 matches at 10 bases. CDR1 and CDR2 (germline): SGHRS, YFSETQ. This CDR3 region has 18 residues. Unmatched junction bases numbered 9, after V lost 2 bases and J lost 4 bases. This CDR3 reads CASSFTPGQGNGANVLTF. Here the CDR3 DNA reads TGCGCCAGCAGCTTTACTCCGGGACAGGGGAACGGGGCCAACGTCCTGACTTTC.

This clonotype was counted a few times. This sequence joins TRBV2 and TRBJ2-7, with D uncertain. The CDR3 extends over 13 amino acids. The germline V gene encodes CDR1 SNHLY and CDR2 FYNNEI. The V end lost 6 bases, the J end lost 0 bases, and 9 bases lay between the germline ends. Here the CDR3 reads CASRSSSSYEQYF. The CDR3 nucleotides read TGTGCCAGCAGGTCGTCTAGCTCCTACGAGCAGTACTTC.

The chain employs TRBV7-9 and TRBJ2-5; the D call may be TRBD1 or TRBD2 (6 bases each). Gene TRBJ2-1 matches the end of the DNA better, so the J call may be wrong. Germline V gene sequence: CDR1 SEHNR, CDR2 FQNEAQ (reference sequence). The CDR3 is 14 amino acids. The CDR3 loop is CASSLVWGANEQFF. CDR3 nucleotide sequence: TGTGCCAGCAGCTTAGTTTGGGGGGCGAATGAGCAGTTCTTC.

Only a few counts were recorded for this clonotype. The chain recombines TRBV27 with TRBJ2-5, with 12 bases that match TRBD2. The J call may be wrong; the DNA end is better matched by TRBJ2-1. This CDR3 is built from 19 residues. Germline CDR1 is MNHEY and CDR2 is SMNVEV (reference sequence). The chain's CDR3 is CASSPFSTTSGSRPNEQFF. The CDR3 nucleotides read TGTGCCAGCAGCCCTTTTTCCACGACTAGCGGGAGTAGGCCGAATGAGCAGTTCTTC.

The chain uses TRBV4-1 and TRBJ2-1, with TRBD2 matching over 7 bases. Looked up from germline, CDR1 is MGHRA and CDR2 is YSYEKL. V shed 5 bases, J shed 0 bases, and the junction held 7 bases outside the gene matches. This CDR3 region has 16 residues. CDR3 amino acids: CASSNLAESSYNEQFF. Here the CDR3 DNA reads TGCGCCAGCAGCAATCTAGCGGAGAGCTCCTACAATGAGCAGTTCTTC.

The V gene is TRBV12-3 or TRBV12-4, the J gene TRBJ2-2; either TRBD1 or TRBD2 may fit D (5 bases each). Deletions cut 5 bases from V and 1 base from J, with 8 bases between. The CDR3 is made up of 14 amino acids. CDR3 in DNA: TGTGCCAGCAGTATGGGGGTGAACACCGGGGAGCTGTTTTTT. As protein: CASSMGVNTGELFF.

The V and J genes are TRBV24-1 and TRBJ2-5; 7 nucleotides align to TRBD2. The DNA end is more similar to TRBJ2-1, so the J call may be wrong. Germline lookup yields CDR1 KGHDR and CDR2 SFDVKD. The CDR3 spans 13 residues. In nucleotides, the CDR3 is TGTGCCACCAGTGATACTAGCGCCCGGGGGCAGTTCTTC. The encoded protein is CATSDTSARGQFF.

In this sample, this clonotype turned up a few times. The rearrangement uses TRBV5-6 and TRBJ1-5; D is perhaps TRBD1 (6 bases). V was trimmed by 2 bases and J by 6 bases, leaving 9 bases between them. The CDR3 sequence is 13 residues long. Germline CDR1 is SGHDT and CDR2 is YYEEEE. In DNA form, the CDR3 reads TGTGCCAGCAGCTTACAGGGCATTCAGCCCCAGCATTTT. Translation gives CASSLQGIQPQHF.

This chain uses TRBV12-3 or TRBV12-4 with TRBJ2-3; 14 bases line up with TRBD2. Germline trimming cut 5 bases from V and 6 bases from J; bases unmatched to any gene: 4. The CDR3 totals 15 residues. Written as DNA, the CDR3 is TGTGCCAGCAGTCGACTAGCGGGGGGGCGTGATACGCAGTATTTT. It yields the protein CASSRLAGGRDTQYF.

This clonotype has only one observation. V gene TRBV7-2 combines with J gene TRBJ1-3, with 7 bases lining up with TRBD1. From germline, CDR1 is SGHTA and CDR2 FQGNSA. V shed 1 base and J 3 bases; nucleotides not matched to a gene: 9. The CDR3 is 17 residues long. In DNA, the CDR3 is TGTGCCAGCAGCTTAGTGGGTGCGCCAGGGGGTGGAAACACCATATATTTT. It yields the protein CASSLVGAPGGGNTIYF.

This clonotype was counted only a few times. The chain employs TRBV24-1 and TRBJ2-1; 9 nucleotides line up with TRBD2. The V gene end was trimmed by 5 bases and the J gene end by 3 bases; junction bases not matched to a gene: 4. This CDR3 is built from 15 residues. Per the germline V gene, CDR1 is KGHDR and CDR2 is SFDVKD. The chain's CDR3 is CATSGLAGHYNEQFF. In nucleotides, the CDR3 is TGTGCCACCAGTGGGCTAGCGGGGCACTACAATGAGCAGTTCTTC.

This clonotype turned up a few times. The V gene is TRBV20-1, the J gene TRBJ1-5; D is undetermined. Trimming removed 3 bases at V and 2 bases at J, with 11 bases between. From germline, CDR1 is DFQATT and CDR2 SNEGSKA (reference sequence). The CDR3 length is 14 residues. The CDR3 reads CSARVSRGNQPQHF. DNA of the CDR3: TGCAGTGCTAGGGTGTCCAGAGGCAATCAGCCCCAGCATTTT.